The 12 T cell receptor beta chains presented below share a single source sample, sequenced in a study of control samples from healthy donors and cancer patients. The assay was immunoSEQ multiplex PCR, and TCRdb's table has in-frame clones only and misses some. This sample has roughly 80,000 clones, with roughly 90% found just once. Input material: blood. These receptors were obtained from a woman in her fifties or sixties in good health.

This rearrangement joins TRBV2 to TRBJ1-6; D is undetermined. The CDR3 consists of 14 residues. The V gene lost 1 base and the J gene lost 6 bases, with 7 bases spanning the gap. Germline V gene data show CDR1 as SNHLY and CDR2 as FYNNEI. The CDR3 DNA is TGTGCCAGCAGTGAAGGGTCCGTTAATTCACCCCTCCACTTT. Translating it yields CASSEGSVNSPLHF.

This clone was detected a few times. The genes are TRBV3-1 (or the pseudogene TRBV3-2) and TRBJ1-2, with D possibly matching TRBD1 (5 bases). This CDR3 is built from 13 residues. Germline values: CDR1 LGHDT, CDR2 YNNKEL (reference sequence). V lost 2 bases and J 6 bases, leaving 10 bases between the germline ends. CDR3 region: CASSQRGEDGYTF. In DNA, the CDR3 is TGTGCCAGCAGCCAAAGGGGCGAGGATGGCTACACCTTC.

The chain has TRBV6-6 and TRBJ1-4; the D is unclear. V lost 6 bases and J lost 5, with 4 bases in between. The V gene's germline CDR1 is MNHNY and CDR2 SVGAGI (reference sequence). There are 11 residues in the CDR3. The CDR3 loop reads CASRGNEKLFF. The CDR3, as DNA: TGTGCCAGCAGGGGAAATGAAAAACTGTTTTTT.

The chain has TRBV7-2 and TRBJ1-5; 8 bases map to TRBD1. Trimming at V came to 3 bases and at J to 7 bases, leaving 5 bases not matched to a gene. The CDR3 sequence is 14 residues long. Germline CDR1 is SGHTA and CDR2 is FQGNSA. In DNA form, the CDR3 reads TGTGCCAGCAGCTTCGACAGGGGTGTCCAGCCCCAGCATTTT. Its translation is CASSFDRGVQPQHF.

The rearrangement links TRBV30 to TRBJ1-2; D may be TRBD1 (5 bases). Germline values: CDR1 GTSNPN, CDR2 SVGIG (reference sequence). Trimming took 1 base from V and 4 from J, leaving 10 bases between them. The CDR3 has 13 residues. The CDR3 protein is CAWSGDSFYGYTF. The CDR3 DNA follows: TGTGCCTGGAGTGGAGACAGCTTCTATGGCTACACCTTC. Filled out from reference TRBV30 and TRBJ1-2, the complete variable domain reads SQTIHQWPATLVQPVGSPLSLECTVEGTSNPNLYWYRQAAGRGLQLLFYSVGIGQISSEVPQNLSASRPQDRQFILSSKKLLLSDSGFYLCAWSGDSFYGYTFGSGTRLTVV.

The chain employs TRBV18 and TRBJ2-7; no reliable D call. Germline V gene sequence: CDR1 KGHSH, CDR2 LQKENI. CDR3 length equals 15 residues. V shed 0 bases and J shed 3 bases, with 12 bases lying between them. CDR3 protein: CASSPPAAPGYEQYF. The CDR3 nucleotides are TGTGCCAGCTCACCACCGGCGGCCCCTGGCTACGAGCAGTACTTC.

This chain links TRBV7-2 with TRBJ2-2; no reliable D call. There are 12 residues in the CDR3. Per the germline V gene, CDR1 is SGHTA and CDR2 is FQGNSA. Between the trimmed V and J ends, which lost 3 bases and 6 bases, there was a span of 5 bases. The CDR3 spells CASSFLSGELFF. CDR3 in DNA: TGTGCCAGCAGCTTCTTGTCCGGGGAGCTGTTTTTT.

The chain combines TRBV7-9 with TRBJ2-7; D is tentatively TRBD1 or TRBD2 (5 bases each). The CDR3 runs 13 residues. Trimming pared 5 bases from V and 4 bases from J, leaving 12 bases between. Germline V CDR1 and CDR2: SEHNR, FQNEAQ (reference sequence). CDR3 coding DNA: TGTGCCAGCAGCCATCGGGACGGTTACGAGCAGTACTTC. Its protein is CASSHRDGYEQYF.

CDR3 in amino acids: CASSNGPTDGELFF. The CDR3, as DNA: TGTGCCAGTAGTAACGGCCCAACAGATGGGGAGCTGTTTTTT. The rearrangement links TRBV19 to TRBJ2-2; no clear D gene. Germline CDR1 is LNHDA and CDR2 is SQIVND (reference sequence). This CDR3 is 14 amino acids long. V was shortened by 4 bases and J by 8 bases, with 14 bases between the two germline ends.

The rearrangement uses TRBV14 and TRBJ1-1; no definite D call. Germline V gives CDR1 SGHDN, CDR2 FVKESK. Trimming cost V 5 bases and J 8 bases, with 15 bases left between them. The CDR3 extends over 13 amino acids. CDR3: CASSYTLQSEAFF. CDR3 nucleotides: TGTGCCAGCAGCTACACCCTACAGAGCGAAGCTTTCTTT.

The CDR3 DNA reads TGTGCCAGCGGCGAAACAGGGCGAACACCCCTCCACTTT. It yields the protein CASGETGRTPLHF. This chain links TRBV9 with TRBJ1-6, with D perhaps matching TRBD1 (6 bases). Trimming pared 7 bases from V and 11 bases from J, leaving 16 bases between. The CDR3 contains 13 residues. Looked up from germline, CDR1 is SGDLS and CDR2 is YYNGEE.

The CDR3 sequence is CSVGNRDGNSPLHF. The CDR3 coding sequence is TGCAGCGTTGGTAATAGGGACGGGAATTCACCCCTCCACTTT. The chain has TRBV29-1 and TRBJ1-6; D is perhaps TRBD1 (5 bases). Deletions cut 4 bases from V and 7 bases from J, with 14 bases between. The CDR3 has 14 residues. Per the germline V gene, CDR1 is SQVTM and CDR2 is ANQGSEA. Variable domain in full (rest from reference TRBV29-1 and TRBJ1-6): SAVISQKPSRDICQRGTSLTIQCQVDSQVTMMFWYRQQPGQSLTLIATANQGSEATYESGFVIDKFPISRPNLTFSTLTVSNMSPEDSSIYLCSVGNRDGNSPLHFGNGTRLTVT.